This T cell receptor beta chain was recovered during a study of T cells in Graves' hyperthyroidism and ophthalmopathy. From RNA transcripts, TCR beta CDR3 regions were amplified. The HTBI primer set was used in a first-round RT-PCR of the TCR CDR3. TCRdb reanalysed the multiplex PCR reads using MiXCR and keeps one entry per CDR3 protein. The sample contains hundreds of thousands of distinct CDR3 sequences, 15% to 20% of which appear only once. Exclusions: uncontrolled infection, other autoimmune disease, pregnancy, lactation. This clonotype was recorded at least ten times. The sequenced sample was blood. This receptor was identified in a man aged 35 to 55 with Graves' ophthalmopathy.

In DNA, the CDR3 is TGTGCCAGCAGTGTGGCCGGGGAGCTGTTTTTT. As protein: CASSVAGELFF. The chain has TRBV2 and TRBJ2-2; no clear D gene. There are 11 residues in the CDR3. The V gene's germline CDR1 is SNHLY and CDR2 FYNNEI. Trimming took 4 bases from V and 6 from J, leaving 3 bases between them.